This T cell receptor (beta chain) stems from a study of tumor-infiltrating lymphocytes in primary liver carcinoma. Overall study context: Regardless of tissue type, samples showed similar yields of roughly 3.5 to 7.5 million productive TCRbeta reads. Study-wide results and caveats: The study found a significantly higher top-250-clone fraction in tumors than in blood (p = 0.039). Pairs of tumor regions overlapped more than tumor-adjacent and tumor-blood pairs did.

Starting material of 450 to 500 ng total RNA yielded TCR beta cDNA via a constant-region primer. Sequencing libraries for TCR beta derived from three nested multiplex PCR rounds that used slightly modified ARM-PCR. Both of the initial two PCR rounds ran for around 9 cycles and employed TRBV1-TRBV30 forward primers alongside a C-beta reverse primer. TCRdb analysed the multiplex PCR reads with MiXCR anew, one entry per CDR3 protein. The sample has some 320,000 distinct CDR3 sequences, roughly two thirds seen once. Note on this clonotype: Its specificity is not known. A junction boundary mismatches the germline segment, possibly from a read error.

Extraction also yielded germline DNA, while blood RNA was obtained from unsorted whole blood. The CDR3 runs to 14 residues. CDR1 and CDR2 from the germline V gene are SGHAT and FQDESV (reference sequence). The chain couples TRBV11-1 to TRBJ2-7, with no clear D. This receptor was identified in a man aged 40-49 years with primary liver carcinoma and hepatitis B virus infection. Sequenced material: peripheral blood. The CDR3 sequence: CASGFGQRFDEQYF. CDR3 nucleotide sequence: TGTGCCAGCGGCTTTGGGCAGAGGTTCGACGAGCAGTACTTC.